This T cell receptor (beta chain) is from a study of T-cell reconstitution after alpha-beta-depleted transplantation in children. Study outcomes and limitations: Surviving recipient T cells and thymic progenitors underlay high day-60 TCRbeta diversity in some patients. After one year, T-cell counts and TCRbeta diversity mostly came from new T cells. Several hundred graft clones that had expanded were reportedly the source of alpha-beta T cells about two months after transplant.

V lost 4 bases to trimming and J lost 2 bases; unmatched junction nucleotides: 4. CDR3 size: 14 residues. Germline V gene sequence: CDR1 SGHRS, CDR2 YFSETQ. The authors prepared the TCRbeta library with unique molecular identifiers. Via MiXCR, TCRdb re-called the PCR reads, giving one row per CDR3 protein. This table has about 870,000 distinct CDR3 sequences, 15% to 20% appearing once. This clonotype was detected a few times. Its antigen remains unknown. This material consisted of PBMCs, mostly from graft donor cells, taken 360 days after TCRalphabeta/CD19-depleted stem cell transplant. The TCR originated in a male patient younger than 18 who had a stem cell transplant for acute lymphoblastic leukemia, so the T cells may come from the graft donor. V gene TRBV5-1 combines with J gene TRBJ2-7; 9 positions agree with TRBD1. CDR3 DNA: TGCGCCAGCAGCGAGGGACAGGGACCCTACGAGCAGTACTTC. It specifies CASSEGQGPYEQYF.